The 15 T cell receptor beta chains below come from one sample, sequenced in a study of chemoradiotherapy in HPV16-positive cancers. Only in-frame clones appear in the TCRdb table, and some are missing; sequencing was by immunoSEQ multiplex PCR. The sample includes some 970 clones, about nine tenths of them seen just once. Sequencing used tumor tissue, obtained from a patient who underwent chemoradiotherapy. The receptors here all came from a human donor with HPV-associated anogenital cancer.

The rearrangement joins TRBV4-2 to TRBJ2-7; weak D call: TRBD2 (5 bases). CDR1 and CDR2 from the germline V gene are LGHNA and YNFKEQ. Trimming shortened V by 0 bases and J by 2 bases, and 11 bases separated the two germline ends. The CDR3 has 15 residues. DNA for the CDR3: TGTGCCAGCAGCCAAGATAGCGCGCCGGCCTACGAGCAGTACTTC. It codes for CASSQDSAPAYEQYF.

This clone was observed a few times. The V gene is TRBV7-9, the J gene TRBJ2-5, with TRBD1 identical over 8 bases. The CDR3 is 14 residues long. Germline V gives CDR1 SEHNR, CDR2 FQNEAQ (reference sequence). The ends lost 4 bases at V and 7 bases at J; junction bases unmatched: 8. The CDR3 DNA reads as TGTGCCAGCAGCTGGGGACAGGCCTATGGGACCCAGTACTTC. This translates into CASSWGQAYGTQYF.

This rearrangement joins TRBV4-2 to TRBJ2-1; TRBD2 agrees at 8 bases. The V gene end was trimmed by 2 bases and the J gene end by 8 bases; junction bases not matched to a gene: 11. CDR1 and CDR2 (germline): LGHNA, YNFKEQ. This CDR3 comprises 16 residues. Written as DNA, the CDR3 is TGTGCCAGCAGCCAACTCGCGACTAGCGTGGGATATGAGCAGTTCTTC. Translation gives CASSQLATSVGYEQFF.

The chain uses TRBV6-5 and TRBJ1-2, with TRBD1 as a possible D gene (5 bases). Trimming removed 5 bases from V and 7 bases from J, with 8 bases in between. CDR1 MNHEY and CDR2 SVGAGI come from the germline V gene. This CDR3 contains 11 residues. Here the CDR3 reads CASSPGAGYTF. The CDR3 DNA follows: TGTGCCAGCAGTCCCGGGGCTGGCTACACCTTC.

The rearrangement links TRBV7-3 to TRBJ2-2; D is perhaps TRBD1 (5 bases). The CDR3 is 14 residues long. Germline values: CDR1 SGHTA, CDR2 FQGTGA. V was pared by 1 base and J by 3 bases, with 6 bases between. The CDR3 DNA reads TGTGCCAGCAGCTTAAGCAGGGACACCGGGGAGCTGTTTTTT. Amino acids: CASSLSRDTGELFF.

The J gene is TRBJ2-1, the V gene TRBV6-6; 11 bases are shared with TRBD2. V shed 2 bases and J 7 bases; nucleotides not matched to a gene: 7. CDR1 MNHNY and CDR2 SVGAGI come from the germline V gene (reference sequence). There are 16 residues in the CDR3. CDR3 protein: CASSYRSSGGRNEQFF. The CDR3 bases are TGTGCCAGCAGTTACCGATCTAGCGGGGGGAGGAATGAGCAGTTCTTC.

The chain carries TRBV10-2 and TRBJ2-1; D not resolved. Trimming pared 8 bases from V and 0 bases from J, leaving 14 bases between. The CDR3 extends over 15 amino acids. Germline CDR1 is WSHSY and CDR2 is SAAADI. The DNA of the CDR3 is TGCGCCAGCCAACCCACGGTCAGCTCCTACAATGAGCAGTTCTTC. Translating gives CASQPTVSSYNEQFF.

The DNA of the CDR3 is TGTGCCACCATTAAGCGGGGGAGAACGAACACCGGGGAGCTGTTTTTT. Translating it yields CATIKRGRTNTGELFF. This rearrangement joins TRBV28 to TRBJ2-2; 8 nucleotides align to TRBD2. Per the germline V gene, CDR1 is MDHEN and CDR2 is SYDVKM. Losses at the gene ends were 10 bases for V and 0 bases for J; bases not matched to a gene: 10. The CDR3 runs 16 residues.

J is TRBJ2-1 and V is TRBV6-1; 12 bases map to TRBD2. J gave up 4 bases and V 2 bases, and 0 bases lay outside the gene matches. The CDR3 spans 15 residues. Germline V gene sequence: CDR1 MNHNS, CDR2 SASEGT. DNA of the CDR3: TGTGCCAGCAGTGAACTAGCGGGGGGGTACAATGAGCAGTTCTTC. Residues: CASSELAGGYNEQFF.

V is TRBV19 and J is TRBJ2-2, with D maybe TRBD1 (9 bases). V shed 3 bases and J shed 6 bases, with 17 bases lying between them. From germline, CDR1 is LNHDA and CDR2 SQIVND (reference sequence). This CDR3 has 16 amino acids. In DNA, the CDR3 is TGTGCCAGTAGTATGGGACAGGGAGCGGGGGCCGGGGAGCTGTTTTTT. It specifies CASSMGQGAGAGELFF.

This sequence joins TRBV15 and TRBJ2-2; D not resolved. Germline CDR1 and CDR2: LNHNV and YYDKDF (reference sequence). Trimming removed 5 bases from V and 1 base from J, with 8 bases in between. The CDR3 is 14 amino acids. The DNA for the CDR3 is TGTGCCACCAGCCCCGGGCGGAACACCGGGGAGCTGTTTTTT. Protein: CATSPGRNTGELFF.

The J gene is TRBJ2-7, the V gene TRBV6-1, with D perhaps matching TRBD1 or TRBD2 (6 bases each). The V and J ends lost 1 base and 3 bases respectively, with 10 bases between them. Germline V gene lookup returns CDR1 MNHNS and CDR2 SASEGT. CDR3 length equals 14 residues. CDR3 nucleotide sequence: TGTGCCAGCAGTGAAGTCGGGGGCCGCTACGAGCAGTACTTC. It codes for CASSEVGGRYEQYF.

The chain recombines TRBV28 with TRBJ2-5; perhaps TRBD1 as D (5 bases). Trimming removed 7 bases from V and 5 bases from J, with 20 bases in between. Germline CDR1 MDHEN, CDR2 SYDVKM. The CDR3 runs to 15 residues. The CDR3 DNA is TGTGCCAGCAACGCCGTGGGGATGGGGCAGGAGACCCAGTACTTC. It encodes CASNAVGMGQETQYF.

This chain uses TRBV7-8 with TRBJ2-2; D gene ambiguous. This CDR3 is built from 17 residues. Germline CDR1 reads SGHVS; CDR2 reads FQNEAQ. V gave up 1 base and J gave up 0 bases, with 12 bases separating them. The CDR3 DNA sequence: TGTGCCAGCAGCTTAGACGAGAGACCCGCGAACACCGGGGAGCTGTTTTTT. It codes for CASSLDERPANTGELFF.

DNA of the CDR3: TGTGCCAGCAGTGAAGGACTAGCGGGAGCCTACGAGCAGTACTTC. It translates to CASSEGLAGAYEQYF. The V gene is TRBV6-1, the J gene TRBJ2-7; 12 bases agree with TRBD2. The CDR3 has 15 amino acids. The ends lost 1 base at V and 2 bases at J; junction bases unmatched: 0. Germline CDR1 and CDR2: MNHNS and SASEGT.